This is a list of T cell receptor beta chains from one sample in a study of vaccination and CD4 T cells after COVID-19. These receptors' targets are unknown. One entry per CDR3 protein results from TCRdb running MiXCR on the PCR reads. The data contain 15,000 to 16,000 distinct CDR3 sequences, more than 70% of them singletons. The source material was CD4+ T cells from blood, cultured in vitro. The receptor source for this set is a human donor who had recovered from COVID-19. Both conserved end residues are part of each CDR3. D genes are given only for firm matches. Only some rows state a clone size, as once, few, many or a class for expanded clones.

V gene	clone size	D gene	CDR3 length	J gene	CDR3 DNA	CDR3 protein
TRBV11-3	once	TRBD2	17	TRBJ2-1	TGTGCCAGCAGCTTAGGGAGATCGGGAGGTTCATACAATGAGCAGTTCTTC	CASSLGRSGGSYNEQFF
TRBV12-3/TRBV12-4	NA	NA	12	TRBJ1-1	TGTGCCAGCAGTTCAAGCTACACTGAAGCTTTCTTT	CASSSSYTEAFF
TRBV24-1	once	TRBD2	14	TRBJ2-2	TGCGTACCCCAGCGGGAGGGGAACACCGGGGAGCTGTTTTTT	CVPQREGNTGELFF
TRBV20-1	NA	TRBD2	11	TRBJ2-7	TGCAGTCCGAGACTAGCTCACGAGCAGTACTTC	CSPRLAHEQYF
TRBV20-1	few	TRBD1	14	TRBJ1-5	TGCAGTGCAAGAGGACAGGGAACAAATCAGCCCCAGCATTTT	CSARGQGTNQPQHF
TRBV20-1	NA	NA	13	TRBJ2-1	TGCAGTGCTAGTTCCCCGATGAGGAATGAGCAGTTCTTC	CSASSPMRNEQFF
TRBV27	NA	NA	15	TRBJ1-1	TGTGCCAGCAGTCCTCTGGGCGGTACGAACACTGAAGCTTTCTTT	CASSPLGGTNTEAFF
TRBV7-3	NA	TRBD2	15	TRBJ2-1	TGTGCCAGCAGCCAAACTAGCGGGAGTACTAATGAGCAGTTCTTC	CASSQTSGSTNEQFF
TRBV7-2	large	NA	18	TRBJ1-2	TGTGCCAGCAGAAATTACTTCGGAGGAGGTTCTGGTGGGGCTGGCTACACCTTC	CASRNYFGGGSGGAGYTF
TRBV6-5	once	TRBD1	15	TRBJ1-6	TGTGCCAGCAGTTACTCACAGGGGGCCTATTCACCCCTCCACTTT	CASSYSQGAYSPLHF
TRBV6-2/TRBV6-3	NA	NA	14	TRBJ1-5	TGTGCCAGCAGGACGGGGGGGTCACATCAGCCCCAGCATTTT	CASRTGGSHQPQHF
TRBV4-3	NA	NA	18	TRBJ1-3	TGCGCCAGCAGCCAAGCATACGGCGCAGGAGGGTCTGGAAACACCATATATTTT	CASSQAYGAGGSGNTIYF
TRBV6-2/TRBV6-3	NA	NA	13	TRBJ1-5	TGTGCCAGCAGGAGACAGGGCAATCAGCCCCAGCATTTT	CASRRQGNQPQHF
TRBV5-1	NA	NA	14	TRBJ1-2	TGCGCCAGCAGCTGGGGGAGAGCTAACTATGGCTACACCTTC	CASSWGRANYGYTF
TRBV6-2/TRBV6-3	NA	NA	15	TRBJ1-2	TGTGCCAGCAGTTCCCGGGGCCACTCTAACTATGGCTACACCTTC	CASSSRGHSNYGYTF
TRBV30	NA	NA	15	TRBJ2-7	TGTGCCTGGAAGGAGGGGACAGACCTCATGGGGGAGCAGTACTTC	CAWKEGTDLMGEQYF
TRBV6-5	few	NA	14	TRBJ1-1	TGTGCCAGCAGTTACCTTGGGGGGAGTACTGAAGCTTTCTTT	CASSYLGGSTEAFF
TRBV7-8	NA	NA	17	TRBJ2-7	TGTGCCAGCAGCTTCCCGATCGGTTGGCGTGAACTCTACGAGCAGTACTTC	CASSFPIGWRELYEQYF
TRBV24-1	NA	NA	13	TRBJ1-2	TGTGCCACCAGTGATTGGAGGTCCGGTGGCTACACCTTC	CATSDWRSGGYTF
TRBV7-7	NA	NA	14	TRBJ2-5	TGTGCCAGCAGCTCTACCGGGGGTGGGGAGACCCAGTACTTC	CASSSTGGGETQYF
TRBV28	NA	NA	16	TRBJ1-2	TGTGCCAGCAGTCAACAGGGTACCAACACTAACTATGGCTACACCTTC	CASSQQGTNTNYGYTF
TRBV7-8	NA	NA	17	TRBJ1-2	TGTGCCAGCAGCTTAGGCGGGGGAACAGGGAATAACTATGGCTACACCTTC	CASSLGGGTGNNYGYTF
TRBV5-1	NA	TRBD1	14	TRBJ2-1	TGCGCCAGCAGCTCGGGACAGTACCACAATGAGCAGTTCTTC	CASSSGQYHNEQFF
TRBV18	NA	NA	15	TRBJ2-7	TGTGCCAGCTCACCGGTATCCAGGGGCTTGTACGAGCAGTACTTC	CASSPVSRGLYEQYF
TRBV6-1	NA	TRBD2	16	TRBJ2-2	TGTGCCAGCAGGAGACTAGCGGGACTTTTTACCGGGGAGCTGTTTTTT	CASRRLAGLFTGELFF
TRBV20-1	NA	TRBD2	14	TRBJ2-1	TGCAGTGCCGTGAGGTTGTTAGCGGGAGGTGAGCAGTTCTTC	CSAVRLLAGGEQFF
TRBV20-1	NA	NA	11	TRBJ2-7	TGCAGTGCTAGAGAGCGCTACGAGCAGTACTTC	CSARERYEQYF
TRBV24-1	NA	NA	17	TRBJ1-5	TGTGCCACCAGTGATCTCACTGGGACGTCCCAAGGGGGGGTGCAGCATTTT	CATSDLTGTSQGGVQHF
TRBV30	NA	TRBD2	16	TRBJ2-7	TGTGCCTGGAGTGCGACAGGACTAGCGGGAACCTACGAGCAGTACTTC	CAWSATGLAGTYEQYF
TRBV29-1	NA	NA	12	TRBJ1-5	TGCAGCGTTGGATACAGGGATCAGCCCCAGCATTTT	CSVGYRDQPQHF
TRBV27	few	TRBD1	16	TRBJ1-5	TGTGCCAGCAGTTTAAATCAGGGGGTCAGGAATCAGCCCCAGCATTTT	CASSLNQGVRNQPQHF
TRBV6-2/TRBV6-3	few	NA	15	TRBJ1-1	TGTGCCAGCAGTTACCGGGGACGGTCGAACACTGAAGCTTTCTTT	CASSYRGRSNTEAFF
TRBV20-1	once	TRBD1	14	TRBJ2-7	TGCAGTGCTCCAAGGGGGCGGAGCTCCTACGAGCAGTACTTC	CSAPRGRSSYEQYF
TRBV24-1	few	NA	18	TRBJ1-2	TGTGCCACCAGTGATCAACAAAAGCCGGGAGACGCTGACTATGGCTACACCTTC	CATSDQQKPGDADYGYTF
TRBV6-1	NA	NA	13	TRBJ2-5	TGTGCCAGCAGTGAAGACATGGAGGAGACCCAGTACTTC	CASSEDMEETQYF
TRBV6-5	NA	TRBD1	14	TRBJ2-7	TGTGCCAGCAGTTACACCGGGACAGGGGCCGAGCAGTACTTC	CASSYTGTGAEQYF
TRBV6-2/TRBV6-3	NA	TRBD2	20	TRBJ2-3	TGTGCCAGCAGCTGGACTAGCGGGAGGGCGAATGCAGCAAGCACAGATACGCAGTATTTT	CASSWTSGRANAASTDTQYF
TRBV25-1	NA	TRBD1	17	TRBJ1-5	TGTGCCAGCAGTCCGACAGGGTTTGATGGTCGGCTTCAGCCCCAGCATTTT	CASSPTGFDGRLQPQHF
TRBV7-2	NA	TRBD1	13	TRBJ1-5	TGTGCCAGCAGCGGACAGGTCAATCAGCCCCAGCATTTT	CASSGQVNQPQHF
TRBV20-1	NA	TRBD2	15	TRBJ2-5	TGCAGTGCGCTTAGTTCGGGGGGGCTCCAAGAGACCCAGTACTTC	CSALSSGGLQETQYF
TRBV9	once	TRBD1	15	TRBJ1-2	TGTGCCAGCAGCGTAGGCCAGGGGGTTCGCGGTGGCTACACCTTC	CASSVGQGVRGGYTF
TRBV20-1	NA	NA	10	TRBJ1-2	TGCAGTGCTTCGACACGCAGCTACACCTTC	CSASTRSYTF
TRBV28	NA	NA	12	TRBJ1-5	TGTGCCAGCAGTCCCATTATTCGATCCCAGCATTTT	CASSPIIRSQHF
TRBV20-1	NA	TRBD2	17	TRBJ2-3	TGCAGTGCTAGAGGCCTCGTTACTAGCGGGAGACGAGATACGCAGTATTTT	CSARGLVTSGRRDTQYF
TRBV6-2/TRBV6-3	few	NA	15	TRBJ1-2	TGTGCCAGCAGACGGACGGGGCAGGCAACTTATGGCTACACCTTC	CASRRTGQATYGYTF
TRBV4-1	NA	NA	17	TRBJ2-5	TGCGCCAGCAGCCAAGCCAGGAGAACAGGTCTCCAAGAGACCCAGTACTTC	CASSQARRTGLQETQYF
TRBV7-2	NA	TRBD2	16	TRBJ2-7	TGTGCCAGCAGCTTAGCAACCAGCGGGACCCTCTACGAGCAGTACTTC	CASSLATSGTLYEQYF
TRBV10-3	NA	TRBD1	14	TRBJ1-5	TGTGCCATCAGCGAGACAGGGGATAATCAGCCCCAGCATTTT	CAISETGDNQPQHF
TRBV20-1	NA	NA	16	TRBJ1-5	TGCAGTGCTAGATACGACGGATTCATGGGCAATCAGCCCCAGCATTTT	CSARYDGFMGNQPQHF
TRBV7-8	NA	NA	13	TRBJ1-2	TGTGCCAGCAGCTTAGGCAGGGGTGATGGCTACACCTTC	CASSLGRGDGYTF
TRBV29-1	NA	TRBD1	14	TRBJ1-1	TGCAGCGTTGAGGGGGACAGGGTGAACACTGAAGCTTTCTTT	CSVEGDRVNTEAFF
TRBV11-2	NA	NA	14	TRBJ2-1	TGTGCCAGCAGCTTAGGGCTAGGGTACAATGAGCAGTTCTTC	CASSLGLGYNEQFF
TRBV20-1	NA	TRBD2	14	TRBJ2-5	TGCAGTGCTAGAAGAGCGGGAGGTCAAGAGACCCAGTACTTC	CSARRAGGQETQYF
TRBV20-1	NA	NA	12	TRBJ1-4	TGCAGTGCCGGGGACTTTTATGAAAAACTGTTTTTT	CSAGDFYEKLFF